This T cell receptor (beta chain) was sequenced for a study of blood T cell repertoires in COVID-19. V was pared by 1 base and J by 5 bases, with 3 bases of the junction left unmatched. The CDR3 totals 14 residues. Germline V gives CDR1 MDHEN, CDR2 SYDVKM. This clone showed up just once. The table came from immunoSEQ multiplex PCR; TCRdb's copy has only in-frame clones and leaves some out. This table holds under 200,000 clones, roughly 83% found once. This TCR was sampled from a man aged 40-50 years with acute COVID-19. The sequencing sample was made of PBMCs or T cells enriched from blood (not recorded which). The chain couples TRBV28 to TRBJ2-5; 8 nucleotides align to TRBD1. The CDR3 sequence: CASSLSRGQETQYF. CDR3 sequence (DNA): TGTGCCAGCAGTTTATCCAGGGGGCAGGAGACCCAGTACTTC.